Following are 31 T cell receptor beta chains from one sample sequenced in a study of blood T cell repertoires in COVID-19. TCRdb's copy holds only in-frame clones and misses some; the assay was immunoSEQ multiplex PCR. The sample lists fewer than 200,000 clones, 70% to 80% occurring once. The sequencing input was peripheral blood. The receptors were gathered from a woman aged 60-75 years with COVID-19, enrolled during active disease.

This clone has ten or more counts. The chain is built from TRBV11-2 and TRBJ1-3; D may be TRBD1 (5 bases). V was trimmed by 4 bases and J by 0 bases, leaving 10 bases between them. Germline V gene data show CDR1 as SGHAT and CDR2 as FQNNGV. The CDR3 contains 15 residues. The chain's CDR3 is CASSSTVLSGNTIYF. CDR3 nucleotide sequence: TGTGCCAGCAGCTCGACAGTCCTCTCTGGAAACACCATATATTTT.

The rearrangement joins TRBV3-1 (or the pseudogene TRBV3-2) to TRBJ1-6, with D hard to call. The CDR3 has 15 residues. CDR1 LGHDT and CDR2 YNNKEL come from the germline V gene (reference sequence). V dropped 1 base and J dropped 6 bases, with 10 bases sitting between them. This chain's CDR3 is CASSQGQAGNSPLHF. CDR3 in DNA: TGTGCCAGCAGCCAAGGGCAGGCCGGTAATTCACCCCTCCACTTT.

The rearrangement uses TRBV12-3 or TRBV12-4 and TRBJ2-7, with D possibly being TRBD1 (6 bases). The CDR3 covers 13 residues. V was pared by 6 bases and J by 4 bases, with 13 bases between. For the CDR3, the DNA is TGTGCCAGCAGAAAGACAGGACCATACGAGCAGTACTTC. Its translation is CASRKTGPYEQYF.

The chain employs TRBV5-1 and TRBJ1-3, with D maybe TRBD1 (6 bases). The germline V gene encodes CDR1 SGHRS and CDR2 YFSETQ. The length of the CDR3 is 14 residues. The V and J ends lost 0 bases and 4 bases respectively, with 8 bases between them. CDR3 in DNA: TGCGCCAGCAGCTTGGGGACAGAAGGAAACACCATATATTTT. Protein sequence: CASSLGTEGNTIYF.

This clone was seen only a few times. The J gene is TRBJ1-2, the V gene TRBV12-3 or TRBV12-4, with D possibly matching TRBD1 (5 bases). V was trimmed by 6 bases and J by 1 base, leaving 9 bases between them. The CDR3 length is 13 residues. The CDR3 loop reads CASSTRVNYGYTF. CDR3 in DNA: TGTGCCAGCAGCACCAGGGTTAACTATGGCTACACCTTC.

The rearrangement uses TRBV5-4 and TRBJ2-1, with TRBD2 matching 9 bases. The germline CDR1 and CDR2 sequences are SGHNT and YYREEE (reference sequence). This CDR3 is 15 amino acids long. V lost 2 bases and J lost 8; bases outside the gene matches: 8. The CDR3 nucleotides read TGTGCCAGCAGCTTAAGAGCGGGAGGTCGATATGAGCAGTTCTTC. This translates into CASSLRAGGRYEQFF.

The chain carries TRBV7-2 and TRBJ1-4; TRBD1 matches at 10 bases. Germline CDR1 is SGHTA and CDR2 is FQGNSA. This CDR3 has 15 amino acids. The J segment lost 8 bases and the V segment lost 3 bases, leaving 6 bases of the junction unmatched. CDR3 DNA sequence: TGTGCCAGCAGCTTTCAGACAGGGGGCGAAGAAAAACTGTTTTTT. It is translated as CASSFQTGGEEKLFF.

The table lists this clone with a few counts. The rearrangement uses TRBV11-2 and TRBJ1-1, with D possibly being TRBD1 (6 bases). This CDR3 has 13 residues. The germline gives CDR1 SGHAT, CDR2 FQNNGV. Trimming shortened V by 5 bases and J by 3 bases, and 10 bases separated the two germline ends. As DNA, the CDR3 is TGTGCCAGCAGCACCAGGGGAGACACTGAAGCTTTCTTT. Translating it yields CASSTRGDTEAFF.

The V call is TRBV6-6, the J call TRBJ2-1; TRBD2 aligns across 11 bases. V shed 5 bases, J shed 5 bases, and the junction held 14 bases outside the gene matches. CDR1 is MNHNY, CDR2 SVGAGI, per germline (reference sequence). This CDR3 contains 18 residues. DNA of the CDR3: TGTGCCAGCAGTCCATCCTTACTAGCGGGAGTTGGAAACAATGAGCAGTTCTTC. It yields the protein CASSPSLLAGVGNNEQFF.

DNA for the CDR3: TGTGCCAGCAGCGGGGACAGTTACAATGAGCAGTTCTTC. Amino acid sequence: CASSGDSYNEQFF. J is TRBJ2-1 and V is TRBV7-2, with 7 bases matching TRBD1. This CDR3 is built from 13 residues. After removal of 5 bases from V and 4 bases from J, the junction contained 2 bases not matched to a gene. The germline gives CDR1 SGHTA, CDR2 FQGNSA.

The V call is TRBV4-1, the J call TRBJ1-3, with a weak D call TRBD1 (5 bases). V was shortened by 2 bases and J by 0 bases, with 8 bases between the two germline ends. Germline CDR1 reads MGHRA; CDR2 reads YSYEKL. The CDR3 is made up of 15 amino acids. CDR3 DNA: TGCGCCAGCAGCCAACGACAGCACTCTGGAAACACCATATATTTT. It is translated as CASSQRQHSGNTIYF.

The chain couples TRBV7-9 to TRBJ2-5; TRBD1 might be the D (5 bases). There are 15 residues in the CDR3. The germline V gene has CDR1 SEHNR and CDR2 FQNEAQ (reference sequence). The V end lost 0 bases, the J end lost 5 bases, and 13 bases lay between the germline ends. CDR3 sequence: CASSLAGRAQETQYF. The CDR3 nucleotides are TGTGCCAGCAGCTTAGCAGGCAGGGCACAGGAGACCCAGTACTTC.

V gene TRBV5-1 combines with J gene TRBJ1-6, with 8 bases that match TRBD1. Germline V gene data show CDR1 as SGHRS and CDR2 as YFSETQ. CDR3 length: 14 amino acids. J was trimmed by 5 bases and V by 4 bases; bases with no gene match: 2. CDR3 sequence: CASSRDRNNSPLHF. CDR3 sequence (DNA): TGCGCCAGCAGCCGGGACAGGAATAATTCACCCCTCCACTTT.

This clone was picked up one time. The chain joins TRBV5-1 to TRBJ2-1, with unresolved D. V was cut by 0 bases and J by 6 bases, with 10 bases left in between. Germline CDR1 and CDR2: SGHRS and YFSETQ. The CDR3 sequence is 14 residues long. CDR3 nucleotide sequence: TGCGCCAGCAGCTTGGGGGCGCCGCCCAATGAGCAGTTCTTC. It specifies CASSLGAPPNEQFF.

The DNA for the CDR3 is TGTGCCAGCAGTTTTGATCATTCCAGCGCCGGGGAGCTGTTTTTT. Amino acids: CASSFDHSSAGELFF. The rearrangement links TRBV2 to TRBJ2-2; D gene uncertain. The V gene lost 5 bases and the J gene lost 6 bases, with 16 bases spanning the gap. Germline CDR1 and CDR2: SNHLY and FYNNEI. The CDR3 has 15 amino acids.

At least ten counts were recorded for this clone. The rearrangement links TRBV27 to TRBJ2-3, with a tentative D call TRBD2 (6 bases). V was pared by 6 bases and J by 3 bases, with 19 bases between. The CDR3 is 16 amino acids. Germline V CDR1 and CDR2: MNHEY, SMNVEV (reference sequence). The CDR3 DNA reads TGTGCCAGCAGCCGGGCCGCCGGGGGTGTTACAGATACGCAGTATTTT. This gives the protein CASSRAAGGVTDTQYF.

V gene TRBV2 combines with J gene TRBJ2-7; 7 nucleotides match TRBD1. V was clipped by 5 bases and J by 1 base; unmatched bases: 8. The CDR3 covers 15 residues. Germline loops: CDR1 SNHLY, CDR2 FYNNEI. The CDR3 region is CASSSSGQSSYEQYF. The CDR3 DNA sequence: TGTGCCAGCAGTAGCTCGGGACAGTCATCCTACGAGCAGTACTTC.

The rearrangement links TRBV23-1 to TRBJ2-3, with a tentative D call TRBD2 (7 bases). TRBV23-1 is annotated as an ORF whose role is uncertain. The ends were cut back, 5 bases at V and 1 base at J, with 13 bases in the middle. This CDR3 comprises 15 residues. CDR3 residues: CASSVRGARTDTQYF. In nucleotides, the CDR3 is TGCGCCAGCAGTGTTCGGGGGGCACGCACAGATACGCAGTATTTT.

This clone was counted a few times. V gene TRBV5-4 combines with J gene TRBJ2-6, with 10 nucleotides matching TRBD1. This CDR3 is built from 17 residues. CDR1 is SGHNT and CDR2 is YYREEE in the germline V gene (reference sequence). V was pared by 4 bases and J by 1 base, with 5 bases of the junction left unmatched. CDR3 in amino acids: CASSPRDRGSGANVLTF. The CDR3 DNA sequence: TGTGCCAGCAGCCCGAGGGACAGGGGATCTGGGGCCAACGTCCTGACTTTC.

The chain links TRBV29-1 to TRBJ1-2; 7 bases line up with TRBD1. Per germline, CDR1 SQVTM and CDR2 ANQGSEA. V was pared by 7 bases and J by 5 bases, with 13 bases of the junction left unmatched. The CDR3 loop spans 14 amino acids. The DNA for the CDR3 is TGCAGCGCCGAGAGACAGGGAGTCACATATGGCTACACCTTC. Protein product: CSAERQGVTYGYTF.

The rearrangement joins TRBV7-9 to TRBJ1-1; D unresolved. Trimming removed 3 bases at V and 1 base at J, with 9 bases between. CDR1 is SEHNR and CDR2 is FQNEAQ in the germline V gene (reference sequence). This CDR3 comprises 14 residues. The CDR3 DNA reads TGTGCCAGCAGCTTGACAAGTTCGAACACTGAAGCTTTCTTT. The encoded protein is CASSLTSSNTEAFF.

The chain couples TRBV11-3 to TRBJ1-1, with TRBD1 as a possible D gene (5 bases). V lost 5 bases, J lost 7 bases, and 14 bases lay in between. The CDR3 is 13 amino acids. Germline V gene data show CDR1 as SGHNT and CDR2 as YENEEA. The CDR3 here is CASSANPGGEAFF. The CDR3 DNA reads as TGTGCCAGCAGCGCCAATCCCGGGGGTGAAGCTTTCTTT.

V is TRBV28 and J is TRBJ2-3, with 8 nucleotides matching TRBD1. The V gene's germline CDR1 is MDHEN and CDR2 SYDVKM. The CDR3 runs to 16 residues. Losses at the gene ends were 3 bases for V and 2 bases for J; bases not matched to a gene: 7. In nucleotides, the CDR3 is TGTGCCAGCAGTTTCATCGGACAGGGTCACACAGATACGCAGTATTTT. This codes for CASSFIGQGHTDTQYF.

The rearrangement joins TRBV2 to TRBJ2-7, with 7 bases fitting TRBD1. This CDR3 is built from 13 residues. The V segment lost 1 base and the J segment 6 bases; nucleotides outside the gene matches: 3. Germline-derived CDR1 and CDR2 are SNHLY and FYNNEI. This chain's CDR3 is CASSEEGAGEQYV. CDR3 nucleotide sequence: TGTGCCAGCAGTGAAGAGGGGGCGGGCGAGCAGTACGTC.

V and J are TRBV6-5 and TRBJ2-5; D is unresolved. V dropped 2 bases and J dropped 5 bases, with 9 bases sitting between them. The CDR3 length is 13 residues. Germline CDR1 and CDR2: MNHEY and SVGAGI. The CDR3 spells CASSYPGRETQYF. CDR3 coding DNA: TGTGCCAGCAGTTACCCCGGTCGCGAGACCCAGTACTTC.

The V and J genes are TRBV28 and TRBJ2-7, with D possibly matching TRBD1 (5 bases). Germline CDR1 is MDHEN and CDR2 is SYDVKM. The ends were cut back, 8 bases at V and 1 base at J, with 15 bases in the middle. The CDR3 length is 14 residues. The CDR3, as DNA: TGTGCCAGCGGCCCACCAACAGGATCCTACGAGCAGTACGTC. Amino acid sequence: CASGPPTGSYEQYV.

The chain carries TRBV18 and TRBJ2-7; 8 positions agree with TRBD1. Germline trimming cut 2 bases from V and 2 bases from J; bases unmatched to any gene: 5. Germline assignment: CDR1 KGHSH and CDR2 LQKENI. CDR3 length: 15 residues. The CDR3 protein is CASSPLPGQAYEQYF. DNA of the CDR3: TGTGCCAGCTCACCATTACCGGGACAGGCCTACGAGCAGTACTTC.

The rearrangement links TRBV19 to TRBJ2-1, with a possible D match to TRBD1 (5 bases). Trimming took off 5 bases at V and 10 bases at J, with 12 bases between the two ends. CDR3 length: 12 amino acids. CDR1 LNHDA and CDR2 SQIVND come from the germline V gene (reference sequence). The chain's CDR3 is CASSVAGYEQFF. CDR3 coding DNA: TGTGCCAGTAGTGTTGCAGGGTACGAGCAGTTCTTC.

The J gene is TRBJ2-3, the V gene TRBV28; 8 bases are shared with TRBD1. CDR1 and CDR2 (germline): MDHEN, SYDVKM. The CDR3 spans 15 residues. Losses at the gene ends were 5 bases for V and 3 bases for J; bases not matched to a gene: 7. The CDR3 sequence is CASSPWGQETDTQYF. CDR3 nucleotides: TGTGCCAGCAGTCCCTGGGGACAGGAAACAGATACGCAGTATTTT.

This chain joins TRBV27 and TRBJ1-5; 8 nucleotides match TRBD1. V dropped 2 bases and J dropped 4; count of bases not matched to a gene: 7. Germline assignment: CDR1 MNHEY and CDR2 SMNVEV (reference sequence). The CDR3 is made up of 16 amino acids. Written as DNA, the CDR3 is TGTGCCAGCAGTTTACTACCGGGACAGGCAAATCAGCCCCAGCATTTT. Translation gives CASSLLPGQANQPQHF.

This clone was seen a handful of times. The chain employs TRBV7-9 and TRBJ1-5; D call uncertain. Germline CDR1 SEHNR, CDR2 FQNEAQ (reference sequence). This CDR3 has 13 amino acids. Trimming removed 5 bases from V and 5 bases from J, with 10 bases in between. The CDR3 DNA is TGTGCCAGCAGCCCCGCCGGGGATCAGCCCCAGCATTTT. This sequence encodes CASSPAGDQPQHF.